This T cell receptor (delta chain) was identified in a study of gamma-delta chains in newborns, infants, children. Study-wide context: Microbial exposure reportedly drives polyclonal innate γδ T cell expansion after birth.

This clone qualifies as medium-sized. CDR3 length: 19 amino acids. Germline values: CDR1 GEAIGNYY, CDR2 EKD. Unmatched junction bases numbered 4, after V lost 1 base and J lost 0 bases. TCRdb reran clone calling via CATT on the reads. Of approximately 7,000 delta-chain clones in the sample, around 2.2% were seen once. The sample was blood. V gene TRDV2 combines with J gene TRDJ3; TRDD3 matches 11 bases. The TCR originated in a child who was a newborn, infant or young child, either healthy, febrile or measles-vaccinated (not recorded which). The CDR3 nucleotides are TGTGCCTGTGACACGTACTGGGGGATAAGCTCCTGGGACACCCGACAGATGTTTTTC. This translates into CACDTYWGISSWDTRQMFF.